Detailed here is one T cell receptor (beta chain). A read error may account for a junction end that differs from germline. The sample comes from a study of blood T cell repertoires in COVID-19. Study context: Researchers got acute and convalescent COVID-19 samples from the United States, Italy and Spain.

Study processing details: Reference gene primer amplification in the assay estimated nucleated cell counts. Profiling relied on immunoSEQ multiplex PCR, and the TCRdb table lists in-frame clones only, not all of them. That table is the source of V, J and clone size, and D and trimming were worked out from the DNA. The sample holds roughly 220,000 clones, around 91% seen once. Adults between about 18 and 95 years of age took part from 20 to 25 US areas. Allocation to cohorts depended on clinical history reported by the participants. The sequencing input was PBMCs or T cells enriched from blood (not recorded which). The TCR sequence derives from a woman younger than 30 in a cohort exposed to, infected with or recovered from COVID-19 (not recorded which).

The CDR3 DNA sequence: TGTGCCAGCAGTCTTGACAGGGCTAAAGAAAAACTGTTTTTT. Its translation: CASSLDRAKEKLFF. The chain links TRBV27 to TRBJ1-4, with 7 bases that match TRBD1. The germline V gene has CDR1 MNHEY and CDR2 SMNVEV (reference sequence). CDR3 length: 14 residues.